This T cell receptor (beta chain) was recovered during a study of cytomegalovirus exposure and HLA in healthy donors. Study at large: Unique TCRs from HLA-typed donors, 65 million to 85 million of them, were held in an early data release.

The germline gives CDR1 KGHSH, CDR2 LQKENI. V lost 2 bases to trimming and J lost 6 bases; unmatched junction nucleotides: 7. CDR3 length: 15 amino acids. Both 60 Vbeta primers and 13 Jbeta primers went into the PCR. Profiled with immunoSEQ multiplex PCR; TCRdb holds only in-frame clones, not every one. Recorded here are about 78,000 clones; the top ten clones represent 7.5%. As regards this clone: Its antigen is currently unknown.

The study's findings and limits: Solely CMV serostatus was available to characterize immune exposure. TCR beta sequences reportedly predicted the HLA-A and HLA-B alleles of most subjects accurately. Overall, about 160 TCR beta chains were annotated as cytomegalovirus-associated.

The sample taken for sequencing was PBMCs. The rearrangement uses TRBV18 and TRBJ2-1, with 7 bases identical to TRBD2. This sequence originates from a female donor in good health and CMV-seropositive. The CDR3 nucleotides are TGTGCCAGCTCACCAAGTAGCGGGTCTGCCAATGAGCAGTTCTTC. Translation: CASSPSSGSANEQFF.